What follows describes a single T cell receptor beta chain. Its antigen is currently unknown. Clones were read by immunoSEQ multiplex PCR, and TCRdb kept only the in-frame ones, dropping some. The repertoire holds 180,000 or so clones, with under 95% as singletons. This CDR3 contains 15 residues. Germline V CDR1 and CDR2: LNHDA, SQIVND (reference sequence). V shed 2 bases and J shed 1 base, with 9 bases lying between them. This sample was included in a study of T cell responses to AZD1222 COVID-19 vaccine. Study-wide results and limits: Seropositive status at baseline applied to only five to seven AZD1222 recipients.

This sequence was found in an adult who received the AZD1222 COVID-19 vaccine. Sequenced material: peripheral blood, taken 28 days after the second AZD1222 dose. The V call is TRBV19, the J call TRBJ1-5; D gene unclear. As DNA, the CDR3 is TGTGCCAGTAGTATATTGGTCGGAAGCAATCAGCCCCAGCATTTT. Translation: CASSILVGSNQPQHF.